Each of the 25 T cell receptor beta chains below was sequenced from the same sample in a study of blood T cell repertoires in COVID-19. The repertoire was sequenced with immunoSEQ multiplex PCR; TCRdb's copy has only in-frame clones and lacks some. Among 200,000 to 250,000 clones listed, around 88% were seen once. The sample was peripheral blood. The receptor set was obtained from a man between 18 and 35 years old with active or convalescent COVID-19.

CDR3 amino acids: CAGGAGGREKLFF. The CDR3, as DNA: TGTGCCGGAGGGGCAGGGGGCAGGGAAAAACTGTTTTTT. This chain uses TRBV6-6 with TRBJ1-4; 8 bases fit TRBD1. V was clipped by 11 bases and J by 8 bases; unmatched bases: 10. Germline loops: CDR1 MNHNY, CDR2 SVGAGI (reference sequence). The CDR3 contains 13 residues.

This clone has a single count. This chain links TRBV19 with TRBJ1-4, with D tentatively TRBD1 (6 bases). Germline-derived CDR1 and CDR2 are LNHDA and SQIVND (reference sequence). This CDR3 has 14 amino acids. V gave up 3 bases and J gave up 5 bases, with 10 bases separating them. The CDR3 nucleotides are TGTGCCAGTAGTATCCGACAGGCCAATGAAAAACTGTTTTTT. Encoded protein: CASSIRQANEKLFF. The whole variable domain, remainder taken from reference TRBV19 and TRBJ1-4, is DGGITQSPKYLFRKEGQNVTLSCEQNLNHDAMYWYRQDPGQGLRLIYYSQIVNDFQKGDIAEGYSVSREKKESFPLTVTSAQKNPTAFYLCASSIRQANEKLFFGSGTQLSVL.

This chain uses TRBV21-1 with TRBJ2-1; TRBD2, the table's D call, lacks a check against the DNA. TRBV21-1 corresponds to a pseudogene. This CDR3 contains 17 residues. CDR3: CASSKVLAGATNNEQFF. CDR3 bases: TGTGCCAGCAGCAAAGTCCTAGCGGGAGCTACAAACAATGAGCAGTTCTTC.

V usage is TRBV10-3 and J usage is TRBJ2-7; 7 bases match TRBD1. Trimming took 5 bases from V and 6 from J; bases not matched to a gene: 4. Germline values: CDR1 ENHRY, CDR2 SYGVKD. This CDR3 has 12 amino acids. The chain's CDR3 is CAISRDSLEQYF. CDR3 nucleotides: TGTGCCATCAGTCGGGACAGTCTCGAGCAGTACTTC.

For this clone: The sample carries other DNA sequences with the same CDR3. The chain couples TRBV7-8 to TRBJ2-1; 12 nucleotides align to TRBD2. V lost 3 bases to trimming and J lost 5 bases; unmatched junction nucleotides: 2. The CDR3 totals 15 residues. Germline assignment: CDR1 SGHVS and CDR2 FQNEAQ. CDR3 DNA: TGTGCCAGCAGCTTGAGGACTAGCGGGAACAATGAGCAGTTCTTC. This gives the protein CASSLRTSGNNEQFF.

The V call is TRBV18, the J call TRBJ1-5; perhaps TRBD1 as D (5 bases). Germline V gene sequence: CDR1 KGHSH, CDR2 LQKENI. The CDR3 spans 15 residues. V was cut by 3 bases and J by 1 base, with 10 bases left in between. Here the CDR3 DNA reads TGTGCCAGCTCACCGCAGACAGTCAGCAATCAGCCCCAGCATTTT. Amino acid sequence: CASSPQTVSNQPQHF.

The rearrangement links TRBV29-1 to TRBJ1-3, with 8 bases lining up with TRBD1. With V trimmed by 6 bases and J by 0 bases, 4 bases remained unmatched. Germline V gene sequence: CDR1 SQVTM, CDR2 ANQGSEA. The CDR3 totals 14 residues. The CDR3: CSVGQGSSGNTIYF. The DNA for the CDR3 is TGCAGCGTCGGACAGGGCTCCTCTGGAAACACCATATATTTT.

Only a few counts were recorded for this clone. The CDR3 DNA reads TGTGCCAGCAGTTACTCGATTCCGGACAGAGCCTACGAGCAGTACTTC. It yields the protein CASSYSIPDRAYEQYF. The chain carries TRBV6-5 and TRBJ2-7; a weak D match, TRBD1 (6 bases). The CDR3 has 16 residues. The V and J ends lost 0 bases and 2 bases respectively, with 14 bases between them. Per germline, CDR1 MNHEY and CDR2 SVGAGI.

This clone has only one observation. This sequence joins TRBV30 and TRBJ1-1; D ambiguous. Germline loops: CDR1 GTSNPN, CDR2 SVGIG (reference sequence). CDR3 length: 14 amino acids. Trimming took 5 bases from V and 0 from J, leaving 13 bases between them. The CDR3 DNA follows: TGTGCCTGGTCTGTGTACGGTATGAACACTGAAGCTTTCTTT. Translated, it gives CAWSVYGMNTEAFF.

This CDR3 is CASSVGEQELFF. The CDR3 DNA reads as TGTGCCAGCAGCGTTGGGGAGCAGGAGCTGTTTTTT. The V gene is TRBV9, the J gene TRBJ2-2; tentative D call: TRBD2 (5 bases). CDR1 SGDLS and CDR2 YYNGEE come from the germline V gene. This CDR3 comprises 12 residues. Trimming removed 2 bases from V and 10 bases from J, with 9 bases in between.

In its sample, this clone was seen once. The chain employs TRBV6-2 or TRBV6-3 and TRBJ2-7, with D possibly TRBD1 on 6 matching bases. The CDR3 contains 17 residues. Germline loops: CDR1 MNHEY, CDR2 SVGEGT. V was pared by 1 base and J by 5 bases, with 21 bases between. The CDR3 DNA is TGTGCCAGCAGTTACTTTATTGGGGGCTCTGATCTGGACGAGCAGTACTTC. It codes for CASSYFIGGSDLDEQYF.

The chain joins TRBV18 to TRBJ1-1, with D unresolved. The CDR3 consists of 18 residues. V lost 1 base to trimming and J lost 1 base, with 19 bases between them. Germline V gene lookup returns CDR1 KGHSH and CDR2 LQKENI. CDR3 bases: TGTGCCAGCTCACCACGTTCTCGCTCCCCCCCGGGGAACACTGAAGCTTTCTTT. Its protein product is CASSPRSRSPPGNTEAFF.

The chain recombines TRBV5-6 with TRBJ2-1, with TRBD1 matching 9 bases. The CDR3 covers 15 residues. Trimming cost V 1 base and J 8 bases; bases outside gene matches: 7. In germline, CDR1 is SGHDT, CDR2 YYEEEE. The CDR3 spells CASSLFRDRDYEQFF. CDR3 in DNA: TGTGCCAGCAGCTTGTTTCGGGACAGGGACTATGAGCAGTTCTTC.

J is TRBJ2-1 and V is TRBV30, with 10 bases aligning to TRBD2. The CDR3 covers 14 residues. V was clipped by 2 bases and J by 4 bases; unmatched bases: 2. The germline V gene has CDR1 GTSNPN and CDR2 SVGIG (reference sequence). CDR3 DNA: TGTGCCTGGAGTACTAGCGGGACATACAATGAGCAGTTCTTC. Translating it yields CAWSTSGTYNEQFF.

The gene calls are TRBV2 and TRBJ1-3; D is unresolved. Germline V gene data show CDR1 as SNHLY and CDR2 as FYNNEI. The CDR3 sequence is 14 residues long. The V end was cut by 7 bases, the J end by 0 bases, with 10 bases between. CDR3 nucleotide sequence: TGTGCCAGCAATGCGTACGGCTCTGGAAACACCATATATTTT. Translation: CASNAYGSGNTIYF.

The chain is built from TRBV28 and TRBJ2-7; 13 bases map to TRBD2. From germline, CDR1 is MDHEN and CDR2 SYDVKM. V lost 6 bases and J lost 6; bases outside the gene matches: 5. The CDR3 has 14 residues. The CDR3 reads CASSYGLAGVEQYF. The CDR3, as DNA: TGTGCCAGCAGCTATGGACTAGCGGGAGTCGAGCAGTACTTC.

This clone has just a few counts. V and J are TRBV28 and TRBJ1-1; 10 nucleotides line up with TRBD1. The V gene's germline CDR1 is MDHEN and CDR2 SYDVKM. V gave up 5 bases and J gave up 6 bases; unmatched junction bases: 9. The CDR3 is made up of 15 amino acids. As DNA, the CDR3 is TGTGCCAGCAGTCATAGGACAGGGGGAAAGGCTGAAGCTTTCTTT. Translated, it gives CASSHRTGGKAEAFF.

J is TRBJ1-6 and V is TRBV6-5, with 7 bases aligning to TRBD1. This CDR3 has 15 residues. The V gene end was trimmed by 5 bases and the J gene end by 7 bases; junction bases not matched to a gene: 8. Germline CDR1 MNHEY, CDR2 SVGAGI. CDR3 protein: CASSQTTGANSPLHF. CDR3 in DNA: TGTGCCAGCAGTCAGACTACAGGGGCGAATTCACCCCTCCACTTT.

This chain connects TRBV10-2 to TRBJ2-5; a possible D gene is TRBD2 (6 bases). Germline V gene data show CDR1 as WSHSY and CDR2 as SAAADI. The CDR3 length is 15 residues. V was clipped by 4 bases and J by 1 base, with 13 bases between them. CDR3 residues: CASSAGGTAQETQYF. The CDR3 DNA reads TGCGCCAGCAGTGCCGGCGGGACGGCCCAAGAGACCCAGTACTTC.

V is TRBV6-6 and J is TRBJ1-1; 7 bases map to TRBD1. Per the germline V gene, CDR1 is MNHNY and CDR2 is SVGAGI (reference sequence). V was pared by 2 bases and J by 4 bases, with 4 bases of the junction left unmatched. The CDR3 loop spans 14 amino acids. CDR3 in amino acids: CASSYTGASTEAFF. In DNA, the CDR3 is TGTGCCAGCAGTTACACAGGGGCGTCCACTGAAGCTTTCTTT.

V gene TRBV18 combines with J gene TRBJ2-3; D is ambiguous. Between the trimmed V and J ends, which lost 5 bases and 2 bases, there was a span of 17 bases. From germline, CDR1 is KGHSH and CDR2 LQKENI. The CDR3 contains 16 residues. CDR3 DNA sequence: TGTGCCAGCTCAGTAGACGGCAGAGGCTTCACAGATACGCAGTATTTT. This translates into CASSVDGRGFTDTQYF.

The J gene is TRBJ1-6, the V gene TRBV3-1 (or the pseudogene TRBV3-2); D call uncertain. The CDR3 is 15 residues long. Trimming left V 3 bases short and J 4 bases short, with 10 bases between. Germline CDR1 is LGHDT and CDR2 is YNNKEL (reference sequence). CDR3 DNA sequence: TGTGCCAGCAGCCAGCACGAGAAGTATAATTCACCCCTCCACTTT. This translates into CASSQHEKYNSPLHF.

The gene calls are TRBV28 and TRBJ1-1, with D possibly TRBD1 on 6 matching bases. From germline, CDR1 is MDHEN and CDR2 SYDVKM. Deletions cut 5 bases from V and 1 base from J, with 11 bases between. The CDR3 totals 14 residues. CDR3 residues: CASSPGTRNTEAFF. The DNA for the CDR3 is TGTGCCAGCAGTCCCGGGACACGGAACACTGAAGCTTTCTTT.

This CDR3 is CASSVDRRETQYF. CDR3 DNA: TGTGCCAGTAGTGTGGACAGAAGGGAGACCCAGTACTTC. V is TRBV19 and J is TRBJ2-5; D may be TRBD1 (6 bases). This CDR3 has 13 residues. V was shortened by 5 bases and J by 5 bases, with 12 bases between the two germline ends. Looked up from germline, CDR1 is LNHDA and CDR2 is SQIVND (reference sequence).

V and J are TRBV7-3 and TRBJ2-1; 8 bases align to TRBD2. The CDR3 runs to 16 residues. V trimming: 0 bases; J trimming: 4 bases; junction bases outside the gene matches: 5. Looked up from germline, CDR1 is SGHTA and CDR2 is FQGTGA. The CDR3 DNA follows: TGTGCCAGCAGCTTAACTGGTGTAGCGGGGTACAATGAGCAGTTCTTC. It translates to CASSLTGVAGYNEQFF.